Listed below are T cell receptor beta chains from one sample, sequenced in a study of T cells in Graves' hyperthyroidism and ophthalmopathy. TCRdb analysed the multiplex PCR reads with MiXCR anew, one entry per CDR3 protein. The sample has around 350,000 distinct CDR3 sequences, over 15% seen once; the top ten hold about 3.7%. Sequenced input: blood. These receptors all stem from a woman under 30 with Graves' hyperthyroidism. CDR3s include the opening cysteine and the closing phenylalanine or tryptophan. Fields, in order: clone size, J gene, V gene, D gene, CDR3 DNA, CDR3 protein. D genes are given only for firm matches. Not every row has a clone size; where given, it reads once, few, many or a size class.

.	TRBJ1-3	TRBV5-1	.	TGCGCCAGCAGCTTGACAAGCCAAGGGGACACCATATATTTT	CASSLTSQGDTIYF
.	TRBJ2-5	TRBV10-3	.	TGTGCCATCACCAACGCGGCAGGAGAAGAGACCCAGTACTTC	CAITNAAGEETQYF
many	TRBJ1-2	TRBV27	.	TGTGCCAGCAGTTTTCCGGGGGCGATATCCTACACCTTC	CASSFPGAISYTF
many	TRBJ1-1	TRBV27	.	TGTGCCAGCAGTTTTCAGGGTCGAACTGAAGCTTTCTTT	CASSFQGRTEAFF
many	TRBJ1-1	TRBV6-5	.	TGTGCCAGCAGTTCCGCCGGGAACACTGAAGCTTTCTTT	CASSSAGNTEAFF
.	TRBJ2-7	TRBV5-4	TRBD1	TGTGCCAGCAGCTTGGGGGACAGGAGCTCCTACGAGCAGTACTTC	CASSLGDRSSYEQYF
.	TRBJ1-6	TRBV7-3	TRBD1	TGTGCCAGCAGCTCTACAGGGGGCTTGGGTTCACCCCTCCACTTT	CASSSTGGLGSPLHF
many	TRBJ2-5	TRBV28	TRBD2	TGTGCCAGCAGTGTACTAGCGGGGGAAGAGACCCAGTACTTC	CASSVLAGEETQYF
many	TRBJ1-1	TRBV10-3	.	TGTGCCATCAGTGAGTTCAAGGGGCGAGCTTTCTTT	CAISEFKGRAFF
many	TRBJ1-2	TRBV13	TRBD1	TGTGCCAGCAGCTCCCCGACTCGGGACAGGGCTCGACAGAACTATGGCTACACCTTC	CASSSPTRDRARQNYGYTF
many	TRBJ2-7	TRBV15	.	TGTGCCACCAGCAGAGATAGAGGCCCGACCGGAGAGCAGTACTTC	CATSRDRGPTGEQYF
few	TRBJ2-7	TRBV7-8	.	TGTGCCAGCAGCTCCCGGGACTTCTACGAGCAGTACTTC	CASSSRDFYEQYF
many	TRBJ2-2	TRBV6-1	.	TGTGCCAGCAGTACCCGGACAGCGAACACCGGGGAGCTGTTTTTT	CASSTRTANTGELFF
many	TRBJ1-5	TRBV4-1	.	TGCGCCAGCAGCCAACGTCCCGGGGGACAGCCCCAGCATTTT	CASSQRPGGQPQHF
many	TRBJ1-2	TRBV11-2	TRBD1	TGTGCCAGCAGCTTCTCGACAGGGCTAGATGGCTACACCTTC	CASSFSTGLDGYTF
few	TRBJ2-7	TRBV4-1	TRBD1	TGCGCCAGCAGCTACTTGACAGGGGGAACCTACGAGCAGTACTTC	CASSYLTGGTYEQYF
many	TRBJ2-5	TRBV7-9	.	TGTGCCAGCAGCTCGGGTCCGACGGGGGAGACCCAGTACTTC	CASSSGPTGETQYF
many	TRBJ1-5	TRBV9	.	TGTGCCAGCAGCCCCCATCGGGGAGGCACGGAGCCCCAGCATTTT	CASSPHRGGTEPQHF
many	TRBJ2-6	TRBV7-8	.	TGTGCCATCACGCGCAGGACGAGAGGGGCCAACGTCCTGACTTTC	CAITRRTRGANVLTF
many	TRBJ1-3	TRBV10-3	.	TGTGCCATCAGTAGTCCGGGGTCAGGAAACACCATATATTTT	CAISSPGSGNTIYF
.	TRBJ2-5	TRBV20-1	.	TGCAGTGCTATTGCGTGGGGCGAAGAGACCCAGTACTTC	CSAIAWGEETQYF
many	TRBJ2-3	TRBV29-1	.	TGCAGCGTTGAAGATTCAACTTATCCCACAGATACGCAGTATTTT	CSVEDSTYPTDTQYF
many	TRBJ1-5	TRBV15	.	TGTGCCACCAGCAGAGATGTCGGTGGTGGCCAGCCCCAGCATTTT	CATSRDVGGGQPQHF
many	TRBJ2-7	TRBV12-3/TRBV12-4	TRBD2	TGTGCCAGCAGTCCGCGGGGGGGCCCCTACGAGCAGTACTTC	CASSPRGGPYEQYF
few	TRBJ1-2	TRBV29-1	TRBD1	TGCAGCGTTGAAGATCGGCAGGGGGACTATGGCTACACCTTC	CSVEDRQGDYGYTF